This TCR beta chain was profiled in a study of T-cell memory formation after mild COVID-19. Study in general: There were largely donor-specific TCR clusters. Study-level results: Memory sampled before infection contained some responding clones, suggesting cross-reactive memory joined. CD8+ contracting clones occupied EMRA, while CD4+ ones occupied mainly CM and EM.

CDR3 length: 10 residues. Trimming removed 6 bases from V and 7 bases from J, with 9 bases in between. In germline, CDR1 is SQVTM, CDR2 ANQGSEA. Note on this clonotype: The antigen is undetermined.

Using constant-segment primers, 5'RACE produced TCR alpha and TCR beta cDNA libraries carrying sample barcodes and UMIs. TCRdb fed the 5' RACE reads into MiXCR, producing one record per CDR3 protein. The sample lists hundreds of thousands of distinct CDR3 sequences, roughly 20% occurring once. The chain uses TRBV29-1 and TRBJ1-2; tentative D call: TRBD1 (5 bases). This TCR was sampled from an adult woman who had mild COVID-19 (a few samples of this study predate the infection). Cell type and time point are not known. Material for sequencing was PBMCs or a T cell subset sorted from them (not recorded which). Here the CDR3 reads CSVGTGGYTF. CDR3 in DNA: TGCAGCGTAGGGACCGGTGGCTACACCTTC. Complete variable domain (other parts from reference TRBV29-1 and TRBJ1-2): SAVISQKPSRDICQRGTSLTIQCQVDSQVTMMFWYRQQPGQSLTLIATANQGSEATYESGFVIDKFPISRPNLTFSTLTVSNMSPEDSSIYLCSVGTGGYTFGSGTRLTVV.